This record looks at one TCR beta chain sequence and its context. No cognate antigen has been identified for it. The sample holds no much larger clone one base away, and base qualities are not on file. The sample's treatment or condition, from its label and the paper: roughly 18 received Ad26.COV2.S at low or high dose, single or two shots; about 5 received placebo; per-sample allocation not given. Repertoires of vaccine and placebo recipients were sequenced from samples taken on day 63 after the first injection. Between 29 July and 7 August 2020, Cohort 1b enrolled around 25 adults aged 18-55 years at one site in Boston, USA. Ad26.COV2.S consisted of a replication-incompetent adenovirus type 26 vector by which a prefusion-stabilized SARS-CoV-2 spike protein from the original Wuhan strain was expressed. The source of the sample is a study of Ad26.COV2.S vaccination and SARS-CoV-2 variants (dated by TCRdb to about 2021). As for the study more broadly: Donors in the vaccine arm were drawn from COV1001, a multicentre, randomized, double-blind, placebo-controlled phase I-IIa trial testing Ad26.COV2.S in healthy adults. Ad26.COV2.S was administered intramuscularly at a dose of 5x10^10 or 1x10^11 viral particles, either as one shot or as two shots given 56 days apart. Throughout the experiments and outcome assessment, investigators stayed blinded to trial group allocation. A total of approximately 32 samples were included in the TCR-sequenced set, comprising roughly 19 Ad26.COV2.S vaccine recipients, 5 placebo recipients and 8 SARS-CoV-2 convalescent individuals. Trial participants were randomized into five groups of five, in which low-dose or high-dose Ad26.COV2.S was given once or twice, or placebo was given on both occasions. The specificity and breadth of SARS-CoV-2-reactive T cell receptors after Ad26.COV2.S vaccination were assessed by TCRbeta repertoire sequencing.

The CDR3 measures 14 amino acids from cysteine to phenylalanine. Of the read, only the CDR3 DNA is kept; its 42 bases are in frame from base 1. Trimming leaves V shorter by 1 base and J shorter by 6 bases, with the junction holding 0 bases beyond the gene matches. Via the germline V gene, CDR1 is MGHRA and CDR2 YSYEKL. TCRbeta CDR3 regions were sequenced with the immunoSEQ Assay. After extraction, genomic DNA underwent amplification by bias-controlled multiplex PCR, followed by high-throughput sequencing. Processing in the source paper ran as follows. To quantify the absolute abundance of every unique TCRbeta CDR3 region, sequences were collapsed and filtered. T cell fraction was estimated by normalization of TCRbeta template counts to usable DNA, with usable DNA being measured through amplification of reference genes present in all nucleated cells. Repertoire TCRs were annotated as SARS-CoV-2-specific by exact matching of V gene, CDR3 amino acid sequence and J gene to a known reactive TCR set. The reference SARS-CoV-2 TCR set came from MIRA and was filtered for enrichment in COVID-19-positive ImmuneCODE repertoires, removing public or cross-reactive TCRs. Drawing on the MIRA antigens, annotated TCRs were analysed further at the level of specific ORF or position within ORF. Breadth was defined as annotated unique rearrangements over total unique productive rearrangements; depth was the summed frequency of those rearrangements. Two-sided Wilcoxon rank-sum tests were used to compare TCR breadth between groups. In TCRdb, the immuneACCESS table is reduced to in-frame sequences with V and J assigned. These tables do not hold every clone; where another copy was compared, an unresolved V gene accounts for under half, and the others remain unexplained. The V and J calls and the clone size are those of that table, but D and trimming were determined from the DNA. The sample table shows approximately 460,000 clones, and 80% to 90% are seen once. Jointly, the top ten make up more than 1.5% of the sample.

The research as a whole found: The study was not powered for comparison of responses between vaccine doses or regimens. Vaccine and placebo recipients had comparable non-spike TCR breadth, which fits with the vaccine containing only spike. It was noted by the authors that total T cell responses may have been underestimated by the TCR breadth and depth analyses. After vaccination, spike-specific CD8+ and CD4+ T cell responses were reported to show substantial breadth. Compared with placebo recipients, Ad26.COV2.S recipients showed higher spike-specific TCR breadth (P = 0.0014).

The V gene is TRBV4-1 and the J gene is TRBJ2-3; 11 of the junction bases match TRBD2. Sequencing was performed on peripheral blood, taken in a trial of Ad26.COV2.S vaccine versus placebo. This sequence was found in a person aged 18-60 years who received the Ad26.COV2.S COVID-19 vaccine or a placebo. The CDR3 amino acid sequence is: CASSQGLAGDTQYF. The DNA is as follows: TGCGCCAGCAGCCAAGGACTAGCGGGGGATACGCAGTATTTT.